This passage covers 15 T cell receptor beta chains from one sample sequenced in a study of blood T cell repertoires in COVID-19. Assay: immunoSEQ multiplex PCR; the TCRdb copy retains only in-frame clones and omits some. The sample contains 60,000 to 75,000 clones, about nine tenths of which appear only once. The sequenced sample consisted of peripheral blood. Receptors were obtained from a man aged 25-45 years with acute or convalescent COVID-19.

The chain links TRBV10-3 to TRBJ2-3, with D possibly being TRBD1 (5 bases). Germline assignment: CDR1 ENHRY and CDR2 SYGVKD. The CDR3 is made up of 12 amino acids. The V end was cut by 3 bases, the J end by 8 bases, with 9 bases between. The CDR3: CAISDRVSTQYF. In DNA, the CDR3 is TGTGCCATCAGTGACAGGGTCTCTACGCAGTATTTT.

This clone was seen only once. This chain connects TRBV10-2 to TRBJ2-1; tentative D call: TRBD2 (5 bases). The germline V gene has CDR1 WSHSY and CDR2 SAAADI. This CDR3 contains 14 residues. Trimming took off 2 bases at V and 5 bases at J, with 10 bases between the two ends. The CDR3 nucleotides read TGCGCCAGCAGTGAGGTGACTAATAACAATGAGCAGTTCTTC. Amino acid sequence: CASSEVTNNNEQFF.

This chain connects TRBV7-8 to TRBJ2-1; D is possibly TRBD2 (5 bases). Trimming shortened V by 0 bases and J by 8 bases, and 8 bases separated the two germline ends. Germline V lookup: CDR1 SGHVS, CDR2 FQNEAQ. The CDR3 sequence is 13 residues long. CDR3 residues: CASSLARADEQFF. The CDR3 region has the DNA TGTGCCAGCAGCTTAGCGCGGGCAGATGAGCAGTTCTTC.

This chain joins TRBV11-2 and TRBJ2-5; TRBD2 agrees at 8 bases. V dropped 5 bases and J dropped 4; count of bases not matched to a gene: 6. The length of the CDR3 is 14 residues. CDR1 is SGHAT and CDR2 is FQNNGV in the germline V gene. The CDR3 sequence: CASSPLTSVETQYF. The CDR3 region has the DNA TGTGCCAGCAGCCCTTTGACTAGCGTAGAGACCCAGTACTTC.

V usage is TRBV3-1 (or the pseudogene TRBV3-2) and J usage is TRBJ1-6; the match to TRBD1 covers 8 bases. This CDR3 comprises 14 residues. After removal of 9 bases from V and 10 bases from J, the junction contained 11 bases not matched to a gene. CDR1 LGHDT and CDR2 YNNKEL come from the germline V gene (reference sequence). The CDR3 DNA sequence: TGTGCCAGTTCTTTACAGGGGGTTCGGTCACCCCTCCACTTT. Amino acid sequence: CASSLQGVRSPLHF.

V is TRBV29-1 and J is TRBJ2-2, with D perhaps matching TRBD2 (7 bases). CDR1 and CDR2 (germline): SQVTM, ANQGSEA. This CDR3 has 15 amino acids. Between the trimmed V and J ends, which lost 7 bases and 4 bases, there was a span of 19 bases. The CDR3 region is CSASYNGGRTGELFF. The CDR3 DNA reads as TGCAGCGCAAGCTATAACGGGGGGCGCACCGGGGAGCTGTTTTTT.

The rearrangement joins TRBV19 to TRBJ2-1; a weak D match, TRBD1 (5 bases). The CDR3 has 13 residues. Germline CDR1 reads LNHDA; CDR2 reads SQIVND (reference sequence). Trimming left V 3 bases short and J 8 bases short, with 11 bases between. The CDR3 protein is CASSMQGRDEQFF. The CDR3 nucleotides read TGTGCCAGTAGTATGCAGGGTCGGGATGAGCAGTTCTTC.

The chain carries TRBV10-2 and TRBJ1-5, with D possibly TRBD1 on 5 matching bases. The V and J ends lost 8 bases and 8 bases respectively, with 16 bases between them. The CDR3 length is 13 residues. CDR1 is WSHSY and CDR2 is SAAADI in the germline V gene. For the CDR3, the DNA is TGCGCCAGCGGACAAATTCAGGGTAAGCCCCAGCATTTT. It translates to CASGQIQGKPQHF.

This sequence joins TRBV5-4 and TRBJ1-1; D remains ambiguous. The CDR3 is 13 amino acids. From germline, CDR1 is SGHNT and CDR2 YYREEE (reference sequence). The V end was cut by 4 bases, the J end by 5 bases, with 12 bases between. Written as DNA, the CDR3 is TGTGCCAGCAGCCCCGGACTGCGGACTGAAGCTTTCTTT. Its translation is CASSPGLRTEAFF. Looking up the rest from reference TRBV5-4 and TRBJ1-1 gives the full variable domain: ETGVTQSPTHLIKTRGQQVTLRCSSQSGHNTVSWYQQALGQGPQFIFQYYREEENGRGNFPPRFSGLQFPNYSSELNVNALELDDSALYLCASSPGLRTEAFFGQGTRLTVV.

This clone was counted a single time. This chain uses TRBV5-5 with TRBJ2-3; 7 bases are a match to TRBD2. The V and J ends lost 2 bases and 6 bases, in that order; junction bases with no gene match: 6. Per germline, CDR1 SGHKS and CDR2 YYEKEE (reference sequence). The CDR3 consists of 14 residues. The CDR3 nucleotides are TGTGCCAGCAGCTTACCAGCGGGGTTTGATACGCAGTATTTT. This sequence encodes CASSLPAGFDTQYF.

The chain is built from TRBV19 and TRBJ2-1, with TRBD2 identical over 14 bases. V trimming: 10 bases; J trimming: 8 bases; junction bases outside the gene matches: 7. CDR1 and CDR2 (germline): LNHDA, SQIVND (reference sequence). This CDR3 is built from 14 residues. CDR3 DNA: TGTGCCATTGGGACTAGCGGGAGTAGCTATGAGCAGTTCTTC. As protein: CAIGTSGSSYEQFF.

This sequence joins TRBV1 and TRBJ2-7; no check of the table's D call, TRBD2, against the DNA was made. TRBV1 is designated a pseudogene. This CDR3 is 16 amino acids long. As DNA, the CDR3 is TGCACCAGCAGCCAAGATTCTAGCGGGGGGGCCTACGAGCAGTACGTC. Protein product: CTSSQDSSGGAYEQYV.

The chain couples TRBV7-2 to TRBJ1-1; unclear D gene. The germline CDR1 and CDR2 sequences are SGHTA and FQGNSA. V lost 2 bases, J lost 5 bases, and 9 bases lay in between. The CDR3 covers 13 residues. The CDR3 DNA is TGTGCCAGCAGCTTACACAGATCAACTGAAGCTTTCTTT. Translating gives CASSLHRSTEAFF.

This clone was counted between two and nine times. V and J are TRBV19 and TRBJ1-1; D perhaps matches TRBD1 (5 bases). Germline CDR1 LNHDA, CDR2 SQIVND (reference sequence). Trimming left V 7 bases short and J 4 bases short, with 13 bases between. The CDR3 has 13 residues. CDR3 nucleotides: TGTGCCAGTAACCAGGGTCGGAGCACTGAAGCTTTCTTT. As protein: CASNQGRSTEAFF.

The chain carries TRBV4-2 and TRBJ1-4; 7 bases are a match to TRBD1. The CDR3 is made up of 13 amino acids. V shed 3 bases and J 7 bases; nucleotides not matched to a gene: 2. Germline V lookup: CDR1 LGHNA, CDR2 YNFKEQ. Written as DNA, the CDR3 is TGTGCCAGCAGCCAGACAGGGCTTGAAAAACTGTTTTTT. Its translation is CASSQTGLEKLFF.